This T cell receptor beta chain was retrieved from a study of blood T cells in healthy people across ages. Across the whole study: About one barcoded TCR beta cDNA was captured per two T cells.

Findings of the study overall: Per million T cells, the diversity of TCR beta decreased roughly linearly as age advanced.

Germline lookup yields CDR1 LNHDA and CDR2 SQIVND (reference sequence). This CDR3 spans 15 amino acids. As regards this clonotype: Its antigen remains unidentified. Given a much more abundant clone one base away, this may be a read error.

The use of a sample-barcoded 5' primer and a J-beta primer mix characterized a second PCR of about 7 to 12 cycles. With 12 random nucleotides, a template-switch adaptor tagged each individual cDNA molecule. TCRdb reprocessed the 5' RACE reads via MiXCR and lists one record per CDR3 protein. The table shows roughly 900,000 distinct CDR3 sequences, with roughly 26% occurring only once. This chain uses TRBV19 with TRBJ2-3, with D tentatively TRBD1 or TRBD2 (5 bases each). Sequenced material: blood. The TCR was taken from a woman aged 80 or older in good health. The chain's CDR3 is CASGDPRALTDPQYF. Here the CDR3 DNA reads TGTGCCAGTGGGGACCCACGGGCTTTGACAGATCCGCAGTATTTT.